The clone carrying this T cell receptor (beta chain) has ten or more counts. What it recognizes is unknown. The sample originates from a study of early T cells in non-severe SARS-CoV-2 infection. The overall study: Sequenced bulk RNA came from whole blood that was unsorted, and chains were unpaired.

The study's findings and limits: The matching step, a VDJdb search, favored anti-spike CD8 responses and missed private and CD4 specificities.

CDR3 length: 14 amino acids. Germline CDR1 and CDR2: KGHSH and LQKENI. V lost 1 base, J lost 1 base, and 5 bases lay in between. Unique molecular identifiers tagged individual cDNA molecules. MiXCR, applied by TCRdb to the 5' RACE reads, yields one record per CDR3 protein. The table has around 31,000 distinct CDR3 sequences, 9.5% to 10% seen once; the top ten hold around 15%. The specimen sequenced was whole blood. The sequence was collected from an adult who was a healthcare worker with PCR-confirmed SARS-CoV-2 infection or an uninfected control (not recorded which). The rearrangement links TRBV18 to TRBJ1-3; D is undetermined. The CDR3, as DNA: TGTGCCAGCTCACCACAGAAATCTGGAAACACCATATATTTT. Translation: CASSPQKSGNTIYF.